Described below is a single TCR beta chain sequence and its context. Its antigen is currently unknown. The source of the sample is a study of monozygotic twins with cystic fibrosis. Study observations and caveats: The repertoire was suggested to be naive-dominated, clonality median around 0.0089.

The V and J ends lost 4 bases and 1 base, in that order; junction bases with no gene match: 4. The CDR3 extends over 16 amino acids. The germline CDR1 and CDR2 sequences are KGHSH and LQKENI. The assay was immunoSEQ multiplex PCR, and TCRdb's table has in-frame clones only and misses some. The sample records around 14,000 clones, around 83% being singletons. The sequence was collected from a boy between 10 and 17 years old with cystic fibrosis. This chain connects TRBV18 to TRBJ1-4, with TRBD1 identical over 9 bases. The material sequenced was blood. This CDR3 is CASSLRDRVTNEKLFF. The CDR3 region has the DNA TGTGCCAGCTCACTACGGGACAGGGTAACTAATGAAAAACTGTTTTTT. Looking up the rest from reference TRBV18 and TRBJ1-4 gives the full variable domain: NAGVMQNPRHLVRRRGQEARLRCSPMKGHSHVYWYRQLPEEGLKFMVYLQKENIIDESGMPKERFSAEFPKEGPSILRIQQVVRGDSAAYFCASSLRDRVTNEKLFFGSGTQLSVL.